The 21 T cell receptor beta chains below were found in one sample sequenced in a study of blood T cell repertoires in COVID-19. Libraries were prepared by immunoSEQ multiplex PCR; TCRdb keeps only in-frame clonotypes and omits some of them. Of about 120,000 clones listed, around 87% are singletons. Sequences were obtained from peripheral blood. The receptors stem from a man between 45 and 60 years old with acute or convalescent COVID-19.

This chain uses TRBV2 with TRBJ2-7; 12 nucleotides align to TRBD1. V lost 3 bases, J lost 4 bases, and 7 bases stayed unmatched. The germline gives CDR1 SNHLY, CDR2 FYNNEI. The CDR3 is made up of 16 amino acids. The CDR3: CASSEIGTGGWYEQYF. The CDR3 DNA follows: TGTGCCAGCAGTGAGATTGGGACAGGGGGCTGGTACGAGCAGTACTTC. Filled out from reference TRBV2 and TRBJ2-7, the complete variable domain reads EPEVTQTPSHQVTQMGQEVILRCVPISNHLYFYWYRQILGQKVEFLVSFYNNEISEKSEIFDDQFSVERPDGSNFTLKIRSTKLEDSAMYFCASSEIGTGGWYEQYFGPGTRLTVT.

For the CDR3, the DNA is TGCGCCAGCAGCTTGCAGGGGCTGGGTGGAAACACCATATATTTT. Residues: CASSLQGLGGNTIYF. The rearrangement joins TRBV5-1 to TRBJ1-3; TRBD1 might be the D (6 bases). V lost 1 base and J 3 bases, leaving 11 bases between the germline ends. The CDR3 sequence is 15 residues long. Germline assignment: CDR1 SGHRS and CDR2 YFSETQ.

Points on this clone: One end of the junction fails to match germline, which may point to a read error. V gene TRBV7-6 combines with J gene TRBJ2-5; 10 bases match TRBD2. The CDR3 runs 15 residues. Per the germline V gene, CDR1 is SGHVS and CDR2 is FNYEAQ. The CDR3 sequence: CVSMGGLALQETQYF. The CDR3 nucleotides read TGTGTCAGCATGGGGGGACTAGCGCTTCAAGAGACCCAGTACTTC.

The rearrangement links TRBV5-6 to TRBJ2-3; no clear D gene. Trimming cost V 0 bases and J 6 bases, with 8 bases left between them. Germline CDR1 reads SGHDT; CDR2 reads YYEEEE. This CDR3 is built from 13 residues. The CDR3 sequence is CASSLAARDTQYF. CDR3 sequence (DNA): TGTGCCAGCAGCTTGGCGGCGAGGGATACGCAGTATTTT. Full variable domain (remainder filled in from reference TRBV5-6 and TRBJ2-3): DAGVTQSPTHLIKTRGQQVTLRCSPKSGHDTVSWYQQALGQGPQFIFQYYEEEERQRGNFPDRFSGHQFPNYSSELNVNALLLGDSALYLCASSLAARDTQYFGPGTRLTVL.

There are a few counts of this clone. This chain uses TRBV30 with TRBJ2-3, with a possible D match to TRBD1 (6 bases). The V gene lost 2 bases and the J gene lost 2 bases, with 11 bases spanning the gap. CDR3 length equals 14 residues. The germline CDR1 and CDR2 sequences are GTSNPN and SVGIG (reference sequence). The CDR3 loop reads CAWSLGAPTDTQYF. The CDR3, as DNA: TGTGCCTGGAGTCTGGGGGCCCCCACAGATACGCAGTATTTT.

The V call is TRBV4-1, the J call TRBJ2-3; a possible D gene is TRBD2 (5 bases). Trimming pared 0 bases from V and 1 base from J, leaving 11 bases between. The CDR3 is made up of 16 amino acids. The germline V gene encodes CDR1 MGHRA and CDR2 YSYEKL. In nucleotides, the CDR3 is TGCGCCAGCAGCCAAGAGGATACCGGGGGCACAGATACGCAGTATTTT. Amino acids: CASSQEDTGGTDTQYF.

V is TRBV11-3 and J is TRBJ2-3, with 12 nucleotides matching TRBD2. The CDR3 has 15 residues. Germline V gives CDR1 SGHNT, CDR2 YENEEA. V shed 5 bases, J shed 5 bases, and the junction held 5 bases outside the gene matches. The CDR3 DNA reads TGTGCCAGCAGCCCTCAGGGACTAGCGGGAGATACGCAGTATTTT. This sequence encodes CASSPQGLAGDTQYF.

The chain couples TRBV11-2 to TRBJ2-1, with a tentative D call TRBD1 (6 bases). Germline V gene sequence: CDR1 SGHAT, CDR2 FQNNGV. V was shortened by 4 bases and J by 0 bases, with 16 bases between the two germline ends. The length of the CDR3 is 17 residues. As DNA, the CDR3 is TGTGCCAGCAGCTCCCGGATGGGACAATTCTCCTACAATGAGCAGTTCTTC. Its translation: CASSSRMGQFSYNEQFF.

The J gene is TRBJ1-5, the V gene TRBV3-1 (or the pseudogene TRBV3-2); D unclear. Germline CDR1 reads LGHDT; CDR2 reads YNNKEL (reference sequence). The CDR3 covers 13 residues. V lost 6 bases to trimming and J lost 4 bases, with 10 bases between them. The CDR3 DNA is TGTGCCAGCAGTTCAGCGATTAATCAGCCCCAGCATTTT. It yields the protein CASSSAINQPQHF.

This rearrangement joins TRBV6-2 or TRBV6-3 to TRBJ1-1, with a possible D match to TRBD1 (5 bases). CDR3 length: 17 amino acids. V lost 6 bases and J lost 2, with 22 bases in between. Germline V lookup: CDR1 MNHEY, CDR2 SVGEGT. CDR3 DNA sequence: TGTGCCAGCAGCCCCGGGGGTCCCGGGACCTTAAACACTGAAGCTTTCTTT. Its translation is CASSPGGPGTLNTEAFF.

The chain links TRBV7-2 to TRBJ1-6; D is perhaps TRBD1 (6 bases). V lost 5 bases and J 6 bases, leaving 14 bases between the germline ends. The germline CDR1 and CDR2 sequences are SGHTA and FQGNSA. The CDR3 sequence is 15 residues long. In DNA form, the CDR3 reads TGTGCCAGCAGCCTTCGGGGGGCTCGTAATTCACCCCTCCACTTT. Translation: CASSLRGARNSPLHF.

The chain uses TRBV7-8 and TRBJ1-1; 8 nucleotides agree with TRBD1. Trimming cost V 1 base and J 4 bases; bases outside gene matches: 5. CDR3 size: 15 residues. Germline lookup yields CDR1 SGHVS and CDR2 FQNEAQ. As DNA, the CDR3 is TGTGCCAGCAGCTTAGGAAGAACAGGGGGCACTGAAGCTTTCTTT. Protein: CASSLGRTGGTEAFF.

This clone was observed a few times. The V and J genes are TRBV6-5 and TRBJ2-5; a possible D gene is TRBD1 (5 bases). The V gene lost 7 bases and the J gene lost 5 bases, with 14 bases spanning the gap. This CDR3 has 13 residues. The V gene's germline CDR1 is MNHEY and CDR2 SVGAGI. CDR3 nucleotide sequence: TGTGCCAGCAAAATAGGGGTTTGGGAGACCCAGTACTTC. This sequence encodes CASKIGVWETQYF.

This clone has a single count. The rearrangement uses TRBV6-2 or TRBV6-3 and TRBJ2-7, with D uncertain. The V and J ends lost 2 bases and 7 bases respectively, with 9 bases between them. The CDR3 sequence is 12 residues long. Germline CDR1 is MNHEY and CDR2 is SVGEGT. The CDR3 nucleotides are TGTGCCAGCAGTTACGGCCCAATGGAGCAGTACTTC. This gives the protein CASSYGPMEQYF.

The chain links TRBV5-8 to TRBJ1-5; the D is unclear. The CDR3 has 16 amino acids. V lost 0 bases and J 0 bases, leaving 10 bases between the germline ends. Germline values: CDR1 SGHTS, CDR2 YDEGEE. CDR3 DNA sequence: TGTGCCAGCAGCTTGGCCACACCTTATAGCAATCAGCCCCAGCATTTT. It is translated as CASSLATPYSNQPQHF. The entire variable domain, with the rest obtained from reference TRBV5-8 and TRBJ1-5, is as follows: EAGVTQSPTHLIKTRGQQATLRCSPISGHTSVYWYQQALGLGLQFLLWYDEGEERNRGNFPPRFSGRQFPNYSSELNVNALELEDSALYLCASSLATPYSNQPQHFGDGTRLSIL.

This rearrangement joins TRBV18 to TRBJ1-5; D not resolved. Germline assignment: CDR1 KGHSH and CDR2 LQKENI. V was shortened by 2 bases and J by 0 bases, with 11 bases between the two germline ends. CDR3 length: 16 amino acids. The CDR3 reads CASSPKVTLSNQPQHF. CDR3 coding DNA: TGTGCCAGCTCACCAAAGGTGACACTTAGCAATCAGCCCCAGCATTTT.

By proportion, this clone is medium-sized. The CDR3 sequence: CASSEGGYEQFF. In DNA, the CDR3 is TGCGCCAGCAGTGAAGGGGGATATGAGCAGTTCTTC. The V gene is TRBV10-2, the J gene TRBJ2-1; D perhaps matches TRBD1 (6 bases). Germline V CDR1 and CDR2: WSHSY, SAAADI. With 3 bases removed from V and 8 bases from J, the gap between germline ends came to 8 bases. This CDR3 is 12 amino acids long.

V is TRBV11-3 and J is TRBJ1-2, with D possibly being TRBD1 (6 bases). CDR1 is SGHNT and CDR2 is YENEEA in the germline V gene. V was cut by 3 bases and J by 6 bases, with 11 bases left in between. CDR3 length: 13 residues. CDR3 bases: TGTGCCAGCAGCTTGGGGGACACGGATGGCTACACCTTC. Its translation: CASSLGDTDGYTF. The variable domain in full, with the rest retrieved from reference TRBV11-3 and TRBJ1-2, is EAGVVQSPRYKIIEKKQPVAFWCNPISGHNTLYWYLQNLGQGPELLIRYENEEAVDDSQLPKDRFSAERLKGVDSTLKIQPAELGDSAVYLCASSLGDTDGYTFGSGTRLTVV.

The rearrangement joins TRBV30 to TRBJ1-1; no firm D call. The CDR3 covers 15 residues. The germline V gene has CDR1 GTSNPN and CDR2 SVGIG (reference sequence). Trimming left V 0 bases short and J 1 base short, with 12 bases between. For the CDR3, the DNA is TGTGCCTGGAGTGTTTCATTTCGGGGGAACACTGAAGCTTTCTTT. Encoded protein: CAWSVSFRGNTEAFF.

The V and J genes are TRBV6-5 and TRBJ1-2; 7 nucleotides match TRBD1. The CDR3 has 15 residues. Germline V CDR1 and CDR2: MNHEY, SVGAGI. The ends lost 4 bases at V and 8 bases at J; junction bases unmatched: 13. CDR3 protein: CASSLRGPGDRGYTF. The CDR3 DNA sequence: TGTGCCAGCAGTTTAAGGGGGCCCGGGGACCGGGGCTACACCTTC.

The chain recombines TRBV19 with TRBJ1-5, with D possibly TRBD1 on 6 matching bases. V was trimmed by 1 base and J by 6 bases, leaving 10 bases between them. CDR3 size: 14 residues. Per the germline V gene, CDR1 is LNHDA and CDR2 is SQIVND (reference sequence). The CDR3: CASSIGRGSQPQHF. For the CDR3, the DNA is TGTGCCAGTAGTATAGGCAGGGGATCTCAGCCCCAGCATTTT.